The 4 T cell receptor beta chains listed next were all sequenced from one sample in a study of siplizumab effects on memory and regulatory T cells. Produced via immunoSEQ multiplex PCR; TCRdb's table is partial and in-frame only. This sample has roughly 56,000 clones, with 85% to 95% found just once. Sequenced: CD8+ T cells sorted from blood. All receptors come from a human donor in good health.

The chain links TRBV30 to TRBJ2-3; D unresolved. Germline V lookup: CDR1 GTSNPN, CDR2 SVGIG (reference sequence). This CDR3 region has 15 residues. The ends were cut back, 0 bases at V and 4 bases at J, with 14 bases in the middle. CDR3 bases: TGTGCCTGGAGTGTCGACCGTCTAACCCCAGATACGCAGTATTTT. The encoded protein is CAWSVDRLTPDTQYF.

The chain is built from TRBV7-9 and TRBJ2-7, with 7 bases that match TRBD1. Unmatched junction bases numbered 6, after V lost 1 base and J lost 0 bases. The germline CDR1 and CDR2 sequences are SEHNR and FQNEAQ (reference sequence). The CDR3 sequence is 16 residues long. The CDR3 region is CASSLVGGSSSYEQYF. CDR3 DNA sequence: TGTGCCAGCAGCTTAGTAGGGGGCTCCAGCTCCTACGAGCAGTACTTC.

J is TRBJ1-1 and V is TRBV7-9, with 7 bases lining up with TRBD1. Germline CDR1 is SEHNR and CDR2 is FQNEAQ (reference sequence). The CDR3 length is 15 residues. The ends lost 4 bases at V and 2 bases at J; junction bases unmatched: 7. The CDR3 protein is CASSSSTGLNTEAFF. The CDR3 DNA is TGTGCCAGCAGCTCGTCGACAGGGCTAAACACTGAAGCTTTCTTT.

The V call is TRBV5-6, the J call TRBJ2-1, with D tentatively TRBD1 or TRBD2 (5 bases each). The CDR3 runs 14 residues. The V end was cut by 2 bases, the J end by 10 bases, with 16 bases between. The germline V gene encodes CDR1 SGHDT and CDR2 YYEEEE. The chain's CDR3 is CASSLALGREEQFF. The CDR3 DNA is TGTGCCAGCAGCTTAGCCCTCGGCAGGGAGGAGCAGTTCTTC.